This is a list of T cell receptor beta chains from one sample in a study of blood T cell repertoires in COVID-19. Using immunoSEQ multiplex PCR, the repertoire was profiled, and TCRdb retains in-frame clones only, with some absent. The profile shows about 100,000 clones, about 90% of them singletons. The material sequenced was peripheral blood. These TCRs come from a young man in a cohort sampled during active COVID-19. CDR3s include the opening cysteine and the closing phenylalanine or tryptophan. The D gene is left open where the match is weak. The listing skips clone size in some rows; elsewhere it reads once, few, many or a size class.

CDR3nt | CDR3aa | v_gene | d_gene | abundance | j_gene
TGTGCCAGCAGTCGCGTGACAGGGGAGGAGACTGGGGCCAACGTCCTGACTTTC | CASSRVTGEETGANVLTF | TRBV7-3 | TRBD1 | NA | TRBJ2-6
TGCGCCAGCAGCTTGGGGACACAGGGGGCGGTTGGAAACACCATATATTTT | CASSLGTQGAVGNTIYF | TRBV5-1 | TRBD1 | NA | TRBJ1-3
TGTGCCAGCAGCTTGGGACTAGCGGAAGATACGCAGTATTTT | CASSLGLAEDTQYF | TRBV5-4 | TRBD2 | NA | TRBJ2-3
TGTGCCACTACGACAGACCTCCGTTTCGGCTACACCTTC | CATTTDLRFGYTF | TRBV10-3 | NA | NA | TRBJ1-2
TGTGCCAGCAGCGTAGATTCGGTATATGGAAACACCATATATTTT | CASSVDSVYGNTIYF | TRBV9 | NA | once | TRBJ1-3
TGTGCCAGCAGCACAGACAGCCCCTATACACCCCTCCACTTT | CASSTDSPYTPLHF | TRBV6-6 | NA | NA | TRBJ1-6
TGTGCCAGCCAGGGTCACAAAAACATTCAGTACTTC | CASQGHKNIQYF | TRBV13 | NA | NA | TRBJ2-4
TGTGCCAGTAACCCGTCGGGGGACAGGGGGGGAGAGACCCAGTACTTC | CASNPSGDRGGETQYF | TRBV9 | TRBD1 | NA | TRBJ2-5
TGTGCCAGCAGCCCCGGGGACTACGAGCAGTACTTC | CASSPGDYEQYF | TRBV11-1 | NA | NA | TRBJ2-7
TGCAGCGTTGAAGTTACTACCGATACGCAGTATTTT | CSVEVTTDTQYF | TRBV29-1 | NA | NA | TRBJ2-3
TGTGCCAGCAGCTTAGCGGCTAGCGGCAACCAAGAGACCCAGTACTTC | CASSLAASGNQETQYF | TRBV7-6 | TRBD2 | NA | TRBJ2-5
TGCAGCGTTCCAGAGACAGCGAACACTGAAGCTTTCTTT | CSVPETANTEAFF | TRBV29-1 | NA | once | TRBJ1-1
TGTGCCAGCAGCCCGGGACAGGAGGGATACGAGCAGTACTTC | CASSPGQEGYEQYF | TRBV5-4 | TRBD1 | NA | TRBJ2-7
TGTGCCAGCAGCTCCGGGGTCCAAGAGACCCAGTACTTC | CASSSGVQETQYF | TRBV7-2 | NA | NA | TRBJ2-5
TGTGCCAGCATGGCCCGTTCCCAGTACTTC | CASMARSQYF | TRBV6-5 | NA | NA | TRBJ2-5
TGTGCCAGCTCAGCTGGGACAGGGAGCCCCTACGAGCAGTACTTC | CASSAGTGSPYEQYF | TRBV18 | TRBD1 | NA | TRBJ2-7
TGTGCCAGCAGCGCAAGACTAGAAAACAATGAGCAGTTCTTC | CASSARLENNEQFF | TRBV11-3 | NA | NA | TRBJ2-1
TGTGCCAGCAGCGTGGACGGACAGATCAATCAGCCCCAGCATTTT | CASSVDGQINQPQHF | TRBV9 | NA | NA | TRBJ1-5
TGTGCCAGCAGACAGGGGGCGGATCAGCCCCAGCATTTT | CASRQGADQPQHF | TRBV25-1 | TRBD1 | few | TRBJ1-5
TGTGCCACCAGCAGAGGTCCGCGGGGGCTGAACACCGGGGAGCTGTTTTTT | CATSRGPRGLNTGELFF | TRBV15 | NA | NA | TRBJ2-2
TGTGCCAGCACCGAAGGGGCCGACGGCCCTAACTATGGCTACACCTTC | CASTEGADGPNYGYTF | TRBV5-8 | NA | few | TRBJ1-2
TGTGCCACCCGGGACAGGCAATCTAACTATGGCTACACCTTC | CATRDRQSNYGYTF | TRBV19 | TRBD1 | NA | TRBJ1-2
TGTGCCAGCAGCATAGGACTCACCTTCCGCACAGATACGCAGTATTTT | CASSIGLTFRTDTQYF | TRBV5-4 | NA | NA | TRBJ2-3